These 23 T cell receptor beta chains were sequenced from one sample in a study of T cell repertoires in cytomegalovirus infection. TCRdb processed the reads anew with MiXCR; each CDR3 protein has one entry. The sample lists a few hundred thousand distinct CDR3 sequences, just under 40% occurring once. Their antigens remain unidentified. The specimen was cultured PBMCs, collected from culture after CMV antigen stimulation. Every receptor here comes from a human donor in good health (CMV status not recorded). Some clones in this sample may be carry-over from other donors' samples.

J is TRBJ1-1 and V is TRBV6-1; perhaps TRBD1 as D (5 bases). The ends were cut back, 2 bases at V and 0 bases at J, with 10 bases in the middle. The CDR3 is made up of 15 amino acids. From germline, CDR1 is MNHNS and CDR2 SASEGT. This CDR3 reads CASSEMDTVNTEAFF. For the CDR3, the DNA is TGTGCCAGCAGTGAAATGGACACTGTGAACACTGAAGCTTTCTTT.

This chain joins TRBV4-1 and TRBJ2-7, with TRBD2 matching over 11 bases. Trimming removed 3 bases from V and 7 bases from J; junction bases left unmatched: 8. The germline V gene has CDR1 MGHRA and CDR2 YSYEKL. The CDR3 runs to 15 residues. The CDR3 nucleotides are TGCGCCAGCAGCCAGTTAGCGGGAGGGCCGGTTGAGCAGTACTTC. It encodes CASSQLAGGPVEQYF.

In its sample, this clonotype was seen a few times. The genes are TRBV11-1 and TRBJ2-5; no clear D. The germline V and J ends were trimmed by 5 bases and 4 bases, with 14 bases remaining between them. This CDR3 has 14 residues. CDR1 SGHAT and CDR2 FQDESV come from the germline V gene (reference sequence). The CDR3 nucleotides read TGTGCCAGCAGCATTACGCCCAGCACAGAGACCCAGTACTTC. It translates to CASSITPSTETQYF.

CDR3 residues: CASRVPGQGQGQPQHF. CDR3 coding DNA: TGTGCCAGTAGGGTCCCGGGACAGGGTCAAGGCCAGCCCCAGCATTTT. The rearrangement uses TRBV19 and TRBJ1-5; 9 bases are shared with TRBD1. The CDR3 spans 16 residues. Germline V gene sequence: CDR1 LNHDA, CDR2 SQIVND (reference sequence). V gave up 6 bases and J gave up 7 bases; unmatched junction bases: 13.

This chain connects TRBV19 to TRBJ2-7, with D perhaps given as TRBD1 or TRBD2 (5 bases each). CDR3 size: 18 residues. Per the germline V gene, CDR1 is LNHDA and CDR2 is SQIVND (reference sequence). Trimming removed 5 bases from V and 2 bases from J, with 25 bases in between. The CDR3: CASSESGTLFTNPYEQYF. CDR3 bases: TGTGCCAGTAGTGAATCCGGGACGCTTTTTACCAACCCCTACGAGCAGTACTTC.

This clonotype has just a few counts. The chain carries TRBV7-9 and TRBJ2-2; TRBD1 matches 12 bases. V gave up 5 bases and J gave up 7 bases; unmatched junction bases: 11. Germline-derived CDR1 and CDR2 are SEHNR and FQNEAQ (reference sequence). The length of the CDR3 is 17 residues. The CDR3 bases are TGTGCCAGCAGCCGCCGGGACAGGGGGCTGTTGAGCGGGGAGCTGTTTTTT. Amino acids: CASSRRDRGLLSGELFF.

As regards this clonotype: Germline and junction disagree at one end, which may indicate a read error. The chain combines TRBV12-3 or TRBV12-4 with TRBJ1-5; 7 positions agree with TRBD1. The CDR3 runs 15 residues. The CDR3 protein is CAGSYPDRVDQPQHF. The CDR3 region has the DNA TGTGCCGGCAGTTACCCTGACAGGGTTGATCAGCCCCAGCATTTT.

The rearrangement joins TRBV12-5 to TRBJ2-7; D call uncertain. The CDR3 is 12 residues long. The germline gives CDR1 LGHNT, CDR2 FRNRAP. The V end lost 4 bases, the J end lost 6 bases, and 10 bases lay between the germline ends. The CDR3 loop reads CASGSLISEQYF. The CDR3 nucleotides read TGTGCTAGTGGTTCCTTGATCTCCGAGCAGTACTTC.

CDR3 region: CASSFPAATDTQYF. Written as DNA, the CDR3 is TGTGCCAGCAGCTTTCCGGCTGCCACAGATACGCAGTATTTT. The genes are TRBV7-8 and TRBJ2-3, with D unclear. V lost 3 bases to trimming and J lost 2 bases, with 9 bases between them. The CDR3 totals 14 residues. Germline-derived CDR1 and CDR2 are SGHVS and FQNEAQ.

The rearrangement uses TRBV7-4 and TRBJ1-1, with TRBD1 identical over 7 bases. The CDR3 runs 14 residues. Germline V gene lookup returns CDR1 SGHVT and CDR2 SQSDAQ. V shed 5 bases, J shed 5 bases, and the junction held 8 bases outside the gene matches. CDR3 bases: TGTGCCAGCAGCCCCGTACAGGGGCGGACTGAAGCTTTCTTT. Amino acids: CASSPVQGRTEAFF.

In its sample, this clonotype was seen a few times. The rearrangement links TRBV18 to TRBJ1-5; 7 bases align to TRBD1. V lost 5 bases and J lost 0; bases outside the gene matches: 4. Germline V gene data show CDR1 as KGHSH and CDR2 as LQKENI. The CDR3 sequence is 15 residues long. Here the CDR3 reads CASSGTETSNQPQHF. As DNA, the CDR3 is TGTGCCAGCTCAGGGACAGAAACTAGCAATCAGCCCCAGCATTTT.

This clonotype turned up a few times. This chain uses TRBV7-9 with TRBJ1-4; no definite D call. The CDR3 sequence is 14 residues long. Germline lookup yields CDR1 SEHNR and CDR2 FQNEAQ (reference sequence). Trimming cost V 3 bases and J 7 bases, with 12 bases left between them. This chain's CDR3 is CASSFNGLSEKLFF. Written as DNA, the CDR3 is TGTGCCAGCAGCTTCAACGGGCTCTCTGAAAAACTGTTTTTT.

The chain combines TRBV7-2 with TRBJ1-1; weak D call: TRBD1 (5 bases). In germline, CDR1 is SGHTA, CDR2 FQGNSA. The CDR3 is 15 residues long. Trimming left V 2 bases short and J 0 bases short, with 10 bases between. The CDR3 is CASSLSTGLNTEAFF. CDR3 DNA sequence: TGTGCCAGCAGCTTATCCACAGGCTTGAACACTGAAGCTTTCTTT.

This clonotype was picked up a small number of times. The chain joins TRBV7-2 to TRBJ2-2; 14 bases agree with TRBD2. The germline V gene encodes CDR1 SGHTA and CDR2 FQGNSA. The junction had 5 bases not matched to a gene; V was cut back by 4 bases and J by 7 bases. CDR3 size: 16 residues. The CDR3 region has the DNA TGTGCCAGCAGCTCGGGACTAGCGGGAGAGGTCGGGGAGCTGTTTTTT. Translation: CASSSGLAGEVGELFF.

The rearrangement links TRBV20-1 to TRBJ2-5; 8 nucleotides match TRBD2. After removal of 5 bases from V and 5 bases from J, the junction contained 7 bases not matched to a gene. The germline CDR1 and CDR2 sequences are DFQATT and SNEGSKA (reference sequence). The CDR3 totals 13 residues. The CDR3 DNA follows: TGCAGTGCTGGGACTAGGCCGGGGGAGACCCAGTACTTC. Translated: CSAGTRPGETQYF.

This clonotype was picked up many times. The genes are TRBV7-9 and TRBJ2-1; no reliable D call. CDR3 length: 12 amino acids. Trimming left V 2 bases short and J 10 bases short, with 9 bases between. The germline V gene encodes CDR1 SEHNR and CDR2 FQNEAQ (reference sequence). The CDR3 DNA follows: TGTGCCAGCAGCTTATCTCTAACAGAGCAGTTCTTC. This sequence encodes CASSLSLTEQFF.

This clonotype came up many times. This chain uses TRBV7-2 with TRBJ2-5, with D perhaps matching TRBD1 (5 bases). CDR3 size: 16 residues. Germline values: CDR1 SGHTA, CDR2 FQGNSA. Trimming pared 3 bases from V and 4 bases from J, leaving 18 bases between. The CDR3 reads CASSLVGGARAETQYF. Here the CDR3 DNA reads TGTGCCAGCAGCTTGGTCGGCGGCGCCAGGGCAGAGACCCAGTACTTC.

V is TRBV4-2 and J is TRBJ2-6; no reliable D call. The germline CDR1 and CDR2 sequences are LGHNA and YNFKEQ. The CDR3 has 16 residues. V was clipped by 1 base and J by 3 bases, with 10 bases between them. CDR3 sequence reads: CASSQGGISGANVLTF. Here the CDR3 DNA reads TGTGCCAGCAGCCAAGGGGGTATAAGTGGGGCCAACGTCCTGACTTTC.

This chain connects TRBV20-1 to TRBJ1-2; D gene unclear. Per the germline V gene, CDR1 is DFQATT and CDR2 is SNEGSKA (reference sequence). V was trimmed by 4 bases and J by 1 base, leaving 7 bases between them. CDR3 length equals 12 residues. Here the CDR3 DNA reads TGCAGTGCTACAGATAATAACTATGGCTACACCTTC. Its protein is CSATDNNYGYTF.

Only a few counts were recorded for this clonotype. V usage is TRBV5-4 and J usage is TRBJ2-7; tentative D call: TRBD2 (5 bases). Germline V gives CDR1 SGHNT, CDR2 YYREEE (reference sequence). CDR3 length: 14 residues. Trimming removed 0 bases at V and 3 bases at J, with 10 bases between. Here the CDR3 reads CASSLGTRGYEQYF. The CDR3 region has the DNA TGTGCCAGCAGCTTGGGAACCCGGGGCTACGAGCAGTACTTC.

This clonotype was counted a few times. The chain employs TRBV6-6 and TRBJ2-5; no firm D call. Germline V gene lookup returns CDR1 MNHNY and CDR2 SVGAGI (reference sequence). Trimming stripped 5 bases from V and 5 bases from J, with 18 bases between. The CDR3 has 15 amino acids. The CDR3 DNA follows: TGTGCCAGCAGTGACGTCCTAATAGAACGGGAGACCCAGTACTTC. It translates to CASSDVLIERETQYF.

This clonotype has a handful of counts. J is TRBJ2-7 and V is TRBV19; D perhaps matches TRBD2 (6 bases). CDR1 LNHDA and CDR2 SQIVND come from the germline V gene (reference sequence). V was shortened by 4 bases and J by 3 bases, with 10 bases between the two germline ends. This CDR3 region has 13 residues. CDR3 nucleotide sequence: TGTGCCAGTAGTACCCCCGGGAGCTACGAGCAGTACTTC. Translation: CASSTPGSYEQYF.

The genes are TRBV12-3 or TRBV12-4 and TRBJ1-1, with D possibly being TRBD1 (5 bases). The CDR3 covers 13 residues. V lost 8 bases, J lost 4 bases, and 14 bases lay in between. CDR3 in amino acids: CASSSGAGTEAFF. In nucleotides, the CDR3 is TGTGCCAGCTCTAGTGGGGCGGGCACTGAAGCTTTCTTT.